This TCR beta chain was found in a study of early T cells in non-severe SARS-CoV-2 infection. Findings of the study overall: Reliance on VDJdb matching favored anti-spike CD8 responses; private and CD4 specificities were missed.

Trimming cost V 7 bases and J 8 bases; bases outside gene matches: 7. This CDR3 comprises 14 residues. Germline V CDR1 and CDR2: MNHEY, SVGAGI. The library protocol tagged individual cDNA molecules with unique molecular identifiers. TCRdb recomputed calls from the 5' RACE reads with MiXCR, one row per CDR3 protein. The table records 100,000 to 150,000 distinct CDR3 sequences, 15% of them present only once. Details on this clonotype: Its antigen is unidentified.

The chain uses TRBV6-5 and TRBJ2-2; 10 positions agree with TRBD1. Sequenced input: whole blood. The receptor was derived from an adult who was a healthcare worker with PCR-confirmed SARS-CoV-2 infection or an uninfected control (not recorded which). The CDR3 sequence is CASKGTGAIGELFF. Here the CDR3 DNA reads TGTGCCAGCAAAGGGACAGGGGCCATAGGGGAGCTGTTTTTT.